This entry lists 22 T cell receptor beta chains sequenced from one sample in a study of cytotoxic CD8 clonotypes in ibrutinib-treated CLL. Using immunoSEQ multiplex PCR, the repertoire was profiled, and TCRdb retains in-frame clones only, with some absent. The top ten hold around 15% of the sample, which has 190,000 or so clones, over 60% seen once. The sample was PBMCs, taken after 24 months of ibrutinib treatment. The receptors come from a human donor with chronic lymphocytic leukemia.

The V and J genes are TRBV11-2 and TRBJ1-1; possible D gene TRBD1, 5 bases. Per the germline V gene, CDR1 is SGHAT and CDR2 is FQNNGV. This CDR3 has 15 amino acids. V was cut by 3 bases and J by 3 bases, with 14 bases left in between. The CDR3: CASSFLMTEDTEAFF. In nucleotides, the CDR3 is TGTGCCAGCAGCTTCCTAATGACAGAAGACACTGAAGCTTTCTTT. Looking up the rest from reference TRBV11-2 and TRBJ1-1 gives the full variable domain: EAGVAQSPRYKIIEKRQSVAFWCNPISGHATLYWYQQILGQGPKLLIQFQNNGVVDDSQLPKDRFSAERLKGVDSTLKIQPAKLEDSAVYLCASSFLMTEDTEAFFGQGTRLTVV.

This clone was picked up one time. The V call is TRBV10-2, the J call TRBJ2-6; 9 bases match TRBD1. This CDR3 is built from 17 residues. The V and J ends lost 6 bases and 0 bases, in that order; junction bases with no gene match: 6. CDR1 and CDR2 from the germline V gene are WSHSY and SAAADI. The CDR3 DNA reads TGCGCCAGCAGGGTGCCGGGACAGGGCTCTGGGGCCAACGTCCTGACTTTC. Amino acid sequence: CASRVPGQGSGANVLTF.

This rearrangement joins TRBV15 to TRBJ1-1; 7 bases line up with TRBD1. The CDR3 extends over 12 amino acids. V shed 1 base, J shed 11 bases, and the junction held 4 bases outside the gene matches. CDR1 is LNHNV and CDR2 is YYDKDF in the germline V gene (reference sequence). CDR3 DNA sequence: TGTGCCACCAGCAGAGCGGGACAGCTGGCTTTCTTT. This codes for CATSRAGQLAFF.

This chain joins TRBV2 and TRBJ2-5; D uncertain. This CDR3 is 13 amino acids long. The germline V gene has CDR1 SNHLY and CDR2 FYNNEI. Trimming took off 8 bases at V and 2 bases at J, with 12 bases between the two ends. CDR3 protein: CASGLSQQETQYF. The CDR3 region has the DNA TGTGCCAGCGGGCTTAGCCAGCAAGAGACCCAGTACTTC.

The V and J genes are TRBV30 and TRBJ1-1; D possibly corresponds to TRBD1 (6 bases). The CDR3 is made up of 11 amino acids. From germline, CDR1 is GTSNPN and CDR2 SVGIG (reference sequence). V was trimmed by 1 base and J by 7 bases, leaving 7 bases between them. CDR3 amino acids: CAWSDRDEAFF. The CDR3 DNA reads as TGTGCCTGGAGTGACAGGGATGAAGCTTTCTTT.

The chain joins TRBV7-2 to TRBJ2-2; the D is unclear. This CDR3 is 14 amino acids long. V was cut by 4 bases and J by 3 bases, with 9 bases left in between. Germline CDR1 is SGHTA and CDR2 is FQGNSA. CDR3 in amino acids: CASSSDPYTGELFF. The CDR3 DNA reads TGTGCCAGCAGCTCGGACCCGTACACCGGGGAGCTGTTTTTT.

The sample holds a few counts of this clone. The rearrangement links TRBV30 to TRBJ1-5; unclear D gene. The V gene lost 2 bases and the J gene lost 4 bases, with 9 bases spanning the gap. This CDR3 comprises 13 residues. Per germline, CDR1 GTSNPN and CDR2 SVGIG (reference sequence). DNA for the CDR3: TGTGCCTGGAGTTTCGAGGTGAATCAGCCCCAGCATTTT. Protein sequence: CAWSFEVNQPQHF.

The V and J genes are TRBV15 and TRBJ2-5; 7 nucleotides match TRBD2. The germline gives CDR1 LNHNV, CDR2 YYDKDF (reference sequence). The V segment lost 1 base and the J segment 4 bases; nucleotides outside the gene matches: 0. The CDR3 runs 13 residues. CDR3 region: CATSRGGGETQYF. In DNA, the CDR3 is TGTGCCACCAGCAGAGGCGGGGGAGAGACCCAGTACTTC.

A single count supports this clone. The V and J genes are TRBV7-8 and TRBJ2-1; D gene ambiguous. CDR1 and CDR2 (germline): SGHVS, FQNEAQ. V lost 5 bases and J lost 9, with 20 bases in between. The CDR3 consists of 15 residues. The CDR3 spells CASSAPDGESGEQFF. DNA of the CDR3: TGTGCCAGCAGCGCCCCCGACGGAGAGTCCGGTGAGCAGTTCTTC.

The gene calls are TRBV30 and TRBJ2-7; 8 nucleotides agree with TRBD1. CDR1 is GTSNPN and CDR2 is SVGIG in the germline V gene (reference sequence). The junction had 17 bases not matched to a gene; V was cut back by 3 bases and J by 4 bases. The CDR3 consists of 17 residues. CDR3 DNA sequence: TGTGCCTGGAGGTCAATTGGGCAGGGGGCAGACGTGTACGAGCAGTACTTC. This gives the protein CAWRSIGQGADVYEQYF.

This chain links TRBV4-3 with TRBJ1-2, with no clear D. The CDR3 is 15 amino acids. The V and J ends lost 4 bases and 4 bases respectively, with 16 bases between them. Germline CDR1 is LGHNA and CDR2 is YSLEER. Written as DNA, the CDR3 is TGCGCCAGCAGCCCCGGGCCGGGGAGCGTCTATGGCTACACCTTC. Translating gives CASSPGPGSVYGYTF.

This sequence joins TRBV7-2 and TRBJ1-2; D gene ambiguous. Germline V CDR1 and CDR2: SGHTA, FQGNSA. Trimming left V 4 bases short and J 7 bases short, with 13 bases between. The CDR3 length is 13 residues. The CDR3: CASSSPQESGYTF. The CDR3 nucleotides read TGTGCCAGCAGCTCACCCCAGGAGTCTGGCTACACCTTC.

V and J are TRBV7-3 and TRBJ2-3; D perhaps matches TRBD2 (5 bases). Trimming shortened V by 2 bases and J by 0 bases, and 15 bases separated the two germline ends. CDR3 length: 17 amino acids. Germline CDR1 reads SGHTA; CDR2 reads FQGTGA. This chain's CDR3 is CASSLGMRALSTDTQYF. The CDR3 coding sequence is TGTGCCAGCAGCTTAGGGATGCGGGCCTTGAGCACAGATACGCAGTATTTT.

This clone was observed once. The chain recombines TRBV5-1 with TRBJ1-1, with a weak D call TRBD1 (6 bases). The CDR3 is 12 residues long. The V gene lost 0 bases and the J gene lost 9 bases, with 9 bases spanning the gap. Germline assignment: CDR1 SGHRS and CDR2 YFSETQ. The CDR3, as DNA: TGCGCCAGCAGCTTGGACAGGGAGAAAGCTTTCTTT. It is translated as CASSLDREKAFF. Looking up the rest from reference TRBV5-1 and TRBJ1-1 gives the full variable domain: KAGVTQTPRYLIKTRGQQVTLSCSPISGHRSVSWYQQTPGQGLQFLFEYFSETQRNKGNFPGRFSGRQFSNSRSEMNVSTLELGDSALYLCASSLDREKAFFGQGTRLTVV.

CDR3 sequence: CASRAGVVDTQYF. Here the CDR3 DNA reads TGTGCCAGCAGAGCGGGAGTAGTAGATACGCAGTATTTT. The gene calls are TRBV6-5 and TRBJ2-3, with 8 nucleotides matching TRBD2. V lost 6 bases to trimming and J lost 5 bases; unmatched junction nucleotides: 4. The CDR3 is 13 amino acids. CDR1 and CDR2 from the germline V gene are MNHEY and SVGAGI.

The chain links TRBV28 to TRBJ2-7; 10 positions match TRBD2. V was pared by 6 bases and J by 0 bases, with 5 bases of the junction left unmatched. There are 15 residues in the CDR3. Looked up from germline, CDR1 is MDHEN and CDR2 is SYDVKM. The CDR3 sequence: CASRILAGDSYEQYF. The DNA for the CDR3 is TGTGCCAGCAGGATCCTAGCGGGAGACTCCTACGAGCAGTACTTC.

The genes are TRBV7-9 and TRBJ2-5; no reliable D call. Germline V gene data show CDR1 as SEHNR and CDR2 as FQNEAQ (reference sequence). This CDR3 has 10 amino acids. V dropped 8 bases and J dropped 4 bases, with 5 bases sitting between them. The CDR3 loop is CASAIETQYF. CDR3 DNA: TGTGCCAGCGCCATAGAGACCCAGTACTTC.

This CDR3 reads CASSAGQTNYGYTF. Written as DNA, the CDR3 is TGTGCCAGTAGTGCAGGCCAGACTAACTATGGCTACACCTTC. J is TRBJ1-2 and V is TRBV19; unclear D gene. Trimming took off 5 bases at V and 0 bases at J, with 10 bases between the two ends. Germline-derived CDR1 and CDR2 are LNHDA and SQIVND (reference sequence). This CDR3 has 14 residues.

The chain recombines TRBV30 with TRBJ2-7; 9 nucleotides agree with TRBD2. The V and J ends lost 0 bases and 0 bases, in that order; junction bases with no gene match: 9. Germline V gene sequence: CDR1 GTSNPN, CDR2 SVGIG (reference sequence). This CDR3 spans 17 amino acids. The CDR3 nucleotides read TGTGCCTGGAGTGTACGATGGGCTAGCGGGACCTCCTACGAGCAGTACTTC. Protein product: CAWSVRWASGTSYEQYF.

The CDR3 region is CASSAGLTEETQYF. The CDR3 DNA reads TGTGCCAGCAGCGCGGGATTGACAGAAGAGACCCAGTACTTC. The chain recombines TRBV9 with TRBJ2-5; D possibly uses TRBD1 or TRBD2 (5 bases each). This CDR3 spans 14 amino acids. Trimming stripped 3 bases from V and 3 bases from J, with 12 bases between. Germline CDR1 reads SGDLS; CDR2 reads YYNGEE.

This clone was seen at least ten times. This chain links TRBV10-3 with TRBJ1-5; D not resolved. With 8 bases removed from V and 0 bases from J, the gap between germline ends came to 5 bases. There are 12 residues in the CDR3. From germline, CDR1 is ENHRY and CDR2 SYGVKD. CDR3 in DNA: TGTGCCATCGGGGATAGCAATCAGCCCCAGCATTTT. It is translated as CAIGDSNQPQHF.

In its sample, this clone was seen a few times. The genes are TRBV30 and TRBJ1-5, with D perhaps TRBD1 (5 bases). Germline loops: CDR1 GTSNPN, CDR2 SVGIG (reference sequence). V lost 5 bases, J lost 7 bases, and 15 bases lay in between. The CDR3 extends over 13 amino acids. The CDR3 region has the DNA TGTGCCTGGTCGGGGGGGATAGGACAGCCCCAGCATTTT. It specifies CAWSGGIGQPQHF.